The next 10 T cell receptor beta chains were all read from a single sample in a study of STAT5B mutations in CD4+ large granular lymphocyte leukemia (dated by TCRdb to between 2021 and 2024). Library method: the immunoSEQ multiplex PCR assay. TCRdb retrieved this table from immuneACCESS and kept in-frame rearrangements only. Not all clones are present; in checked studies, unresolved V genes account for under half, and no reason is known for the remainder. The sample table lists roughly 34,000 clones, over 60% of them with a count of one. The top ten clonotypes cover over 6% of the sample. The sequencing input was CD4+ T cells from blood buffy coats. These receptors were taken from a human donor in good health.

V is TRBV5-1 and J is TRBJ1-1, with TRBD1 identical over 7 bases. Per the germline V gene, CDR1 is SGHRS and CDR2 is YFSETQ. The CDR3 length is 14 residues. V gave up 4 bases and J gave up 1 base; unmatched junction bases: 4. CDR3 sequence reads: CASSKGTANTEAFF. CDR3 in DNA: TGCGCCAGCAGCAAAGGGACAGCGAACACTGAAGCTTTCTTT.

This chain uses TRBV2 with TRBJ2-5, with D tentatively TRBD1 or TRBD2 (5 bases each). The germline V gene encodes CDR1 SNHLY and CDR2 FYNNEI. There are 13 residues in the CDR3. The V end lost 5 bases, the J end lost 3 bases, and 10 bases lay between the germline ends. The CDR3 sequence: CASSKRGEETQYF. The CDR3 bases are TGTGCCAGCAGTAAAAGAGGGGAAGAGACCCAGTACTTC.

The CDR3 nucleotides read TGTGCCAGCAGCTTTGTGGAGGTTAATGAAAAACTGTTTTTT. Protein: CASSFVEVNEKLFF. The chain recombines TRBV5-5 with TRBJ1-4; D not certain. Trimming took 2 bases from V and 4 from J, leaving 9 bases between them. This CDR3 contains 14 residues. CDR1 is SGHKS and CDR2 is YYEKEE in the germline V gene (reference sequence).

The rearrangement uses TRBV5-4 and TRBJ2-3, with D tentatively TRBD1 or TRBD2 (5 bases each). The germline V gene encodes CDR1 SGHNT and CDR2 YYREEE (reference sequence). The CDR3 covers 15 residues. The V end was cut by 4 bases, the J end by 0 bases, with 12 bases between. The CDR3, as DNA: TGTGCCAGCAGCCCCCGGGGCCCTAGCACAGATACGCAGTATTTT. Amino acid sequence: CASSPRGPSTDTQYF.

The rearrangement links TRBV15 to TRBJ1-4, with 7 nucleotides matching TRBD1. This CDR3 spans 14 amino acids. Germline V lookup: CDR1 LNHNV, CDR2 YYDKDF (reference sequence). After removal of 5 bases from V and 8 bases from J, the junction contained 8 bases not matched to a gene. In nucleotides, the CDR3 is TGTGCCACCAGCTACACAGGGGTGCGAGAAAAACTGTTTTTT. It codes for CATSYTGVREKLFF. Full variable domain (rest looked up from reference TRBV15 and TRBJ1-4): DAMVIQNPRYQVTQFGKPVTLSCSQTLNHNVMYWYQQKSSQAPKLLFHYYDKDFNNEADTPDNFQSRRPNTSFCFLDIRSPGLGDTAMYLCATSYTGVREKLFFGSGTQLSVL.

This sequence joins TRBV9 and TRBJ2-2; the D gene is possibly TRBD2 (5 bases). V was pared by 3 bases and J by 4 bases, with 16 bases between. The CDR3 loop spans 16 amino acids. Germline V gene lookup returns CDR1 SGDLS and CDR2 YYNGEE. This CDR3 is CASSARGDYPTGELFF. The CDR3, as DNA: TGTGCCAGCAGCGCAAGAGGAGACTACCCCACCGGGGAGCTGTTTTTT.

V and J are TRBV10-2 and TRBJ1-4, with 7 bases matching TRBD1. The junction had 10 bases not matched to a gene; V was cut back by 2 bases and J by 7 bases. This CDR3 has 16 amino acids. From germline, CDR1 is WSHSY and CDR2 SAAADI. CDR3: CASSETEQGRGEKLFF. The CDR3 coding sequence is TGCGCCAGCAGTGAGACGGAACAGGGGAGAGGTGAAAAACTGTTTTTT.

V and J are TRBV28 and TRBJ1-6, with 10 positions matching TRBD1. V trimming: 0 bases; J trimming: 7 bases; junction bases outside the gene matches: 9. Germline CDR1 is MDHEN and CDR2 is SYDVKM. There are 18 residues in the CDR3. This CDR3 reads CASSLWGRGQGKNSPLHF. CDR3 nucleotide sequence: TGTGCCAGCAGTTTATGGGGGAGGGGACAGGGGAAAAATTCACCCCTCCACTTT.

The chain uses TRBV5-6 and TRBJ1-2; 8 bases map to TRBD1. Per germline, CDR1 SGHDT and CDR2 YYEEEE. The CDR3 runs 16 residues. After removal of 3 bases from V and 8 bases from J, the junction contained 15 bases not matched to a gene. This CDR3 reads CASSSVGARGLGGYTF. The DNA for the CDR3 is TGTGCCAGCAGCTCGGTGGGGGCCAGGGGGCTGGGAGGCTACACCTTC.

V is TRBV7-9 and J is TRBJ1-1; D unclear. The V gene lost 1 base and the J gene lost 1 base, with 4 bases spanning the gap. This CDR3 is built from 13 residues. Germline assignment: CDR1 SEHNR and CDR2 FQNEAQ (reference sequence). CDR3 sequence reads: CASSLEANTEAFF. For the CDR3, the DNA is TGTGCCAGCAGCTTAGAGGCGAACACTGAAGCTTTCTTT.